Presented here are 9 T cell receptor beta chains from one specimen sequenced in a study of blood T cell repertoires in COVID-19 (dated by TCRdb to between 2020 and 2021). The library was generated by the immunoSEQ multiplex PCR assay. Drawn from immuneACCESS, this table holds only the in-frame rearrangements with V and J called that TCRdb kept. Clones are partly lost; checked studies trace under half to an unresolved V gene and leave the rest unexplained. Counted in this sample were over 250,000 clones; approximately 83% of them appeared once. Clones ranked in the top ten supply more than 9.5% of the sample. Sample: peripheral blood. All receptors come from a woman in her seventies with acute or convalescent COVID-19.

This clone was found once. This chain uses TRBV29-1 with TRBJ2-5, with 13 bases that match TRBD2. This CDR3 has 14 amino acids. In germline, CDR1 is SQVTM, CDR2 ANQGSEA. V dropped 8 bases and J dropped 7; count of bases not matched to a gene: 10. DNA for the CDR3: TGCAGCTTTCGGACTAGCGGGGGTTTGGGGACCCAGTACTTC. Translated, it gives CSFRTSGGLGTQYF.

The V and J genes are TRBV3-1 (or the pseudogene TRBV3-2) and TRBJ1-3; TRBD1 agrees at 7 bases. The CDR3 is made up of 15 amino acids. CDR1 LGHDT and CDR2 YNNKEL come from the germline V gene (reference sequence). V trimming: 3 bases; J trimming: 3 bases; junction bases outside the gene matches: 5. The CDR3 loop reads CASSHRGSGGNTIYF. The CDR3 DNA reads as TGTGCCAGCAGCCACAGGGGGTCGGGTGGAAACACCATATATTTT.

This clone was detected once. Within the sample, other DNA sequences also encode this same CDR3. This chain connects TRBV5-1 to TRBJ2-2; D might be TRBD2 (6 bases). Per germline, CDR1 SGHRS and CDR2 YFSETQ. V was clipped by 0 bases and J by 4 bases, with 7 bases between them. The CDR3 contains 14 residues. CDR3 nucleotides: TGCGCCAGCAGCTTGGGGGGAGGCACCGGGGAGCTGTTTTTT. Protein sequence: CASSLGGGTGELFF.

The V and J genes are TRBV5-1 and TRBJ1-1; TRBD1 matches 9 bases. This CDR3 spans 13 amino acids. Unmatched junction bases numbered 6, after V lost 8 bases and J lost 4 bases. In germline, CDR1 is SGHRS, CDR2 YFSETQ. In DNA, the CDR3 is TGCGCCAGTGGGACAGGGTTGGGCACTGAAGCTTTCTTT. Its translation is CASGTGLGTEAFF.

This clone was recorded only once. The rearrangement uses TRBV7-9 and TRBJ1-1, with D tentatively TRBD1 (5 bases). The germline gives CDR1 SEHNR, CDR2 FQNEAQ (reference sequence). This CDR3 spans 11 amino acids. V was trimmed by 7 bases and J by 11 bases, leaving 14 bases between them. The CDR3 is CASIGGLRAFF. The CDR3 DNA reads TGTGCCAGCATCGGGGGATTGCGGGCTTTCTTT.

Written as DNA, the CDR3 is TGTGCCAGCAGCGTTGGGACACCTACTGAAGCTTTCTTT. It specifies CASSVGTPTEAFF. This chain connects TRBV11-2 to TRBJ1-1; the D gene is possibly TRBD1 (6 bases). V was shortened by 5 bases and J by 5 bases, with 12 bases between the two germline ends. The CDR3 contains 13 residues. Germline assignment: CDR1 SGHAT and CDR2 FQNNGV. The variable domain in full, completed from reference TRBV11-2 and TRBJ1-1, reads EAGVAQSPRYKIIEKRQSVAFWCNPISGHATLYWYQQILGQGPKLLIQFQNNGVVDDSQLPKDRFSAERLKGVDSTLKIQPAKLEDSAVYLCASSVGTPTEAFFGQGTRLTVV.

The genes are TRBV13 and TRBJ1-1, with D uncertain. Germline CDR1 is PRHDT and CDR2 is FYEKMQ (reference sequence). Trimming took off 5 bases at V and 0 bases at J, with 13 bases between the two ends. CDR3 length: 15 residues. In DNA, the CDR3 is TGTGCCAGCAGCACACAGACCGGGATGAACACTGAAGCTTTCTTT. This gives the protein CASSTQTGMNTEAFF.

This sequence joins TRBV10-3 and TRBJ2-4; 7 nucleotides line up with TRBD1. CDR1 and CDR2 from the germline V gene are ENHRY and SYGVKD. V trimming: 2 bases; J trimming: 0 bases; junction bases outside the gene matches: 7. This CDR3 region has 17 residues. The CDR3 region has the DNA TGTGCCATCAGTGAGCGATTCGGGACAGTAGCCAAAAACATTCAGTACTTC. This codes for CAISERFGTVAKNIQYF.

V is TRBV3-1 (or the pseudogene TRBV3-2) and J is TRBJ1-4, with 7 positions matching TRBD1. The ends lost 3 bases at V and 8 bases at J; junction bases unmatched: 6. CDR1 and CDR2 (germline): LGHDT, YNNKEL (reference sequence). There are 14 residues in the CDR3. The CDR3 loop is CASSQRQGYEKLFF. DNA for the CDR3: TGTGCCAGCAGCCAGAGACAGGGTTACGAAAAACTGTTTTTT.